These 9 T cell receptor beta chains were all obtained from the same sample, sequenced in a study of CD8 T cells in ankylosing spondylitis. TCRdb reprocessed the 5' RACE reads with MiXCR, giving one entry per CDR3 protein. The sample yields some 46,000 distinct CDR3 sequences, 8% to 13% seen once. Specimen: blood, either unsorted or a sorted T cell fraction (not recorded which). These receptors were taken from a male donor with ankylosing spondylitis or in good health (not recorded which).

The table lists this clonotype with many counts. The chain is built from TRBV5-1 and TRBJ1-2, with no clear D. The CDR3 covers 16 residues. CDR1 is SGHRS and CDR2 is YFSETQ in the germline V gene. Between the trimmed V and J ends, which lost 0 bases and 3 bases, there was a span of 15 bases. As DNA, the CDR3 is TGCGCCAGCAGCTTGGTTTTGTCAGACCTAGACTATGGCTACACCTTC. Residues: CASSLVLSDLDYGYTF.

In this sample, this clonotype turned up many times. The chain links TRBV9 to TRBJ1-1, with 7 bases identical to TRBD1. Germline-derived CDR1 and CDR2 are SGDLS and YYNGEE. V shed 3 bases, J shed 9 bases, and the junction held 11 bases outside the gene matches. The CDR3 loop spans 14 amino acids. In DNA form, the CDR3 reads TGTGCCAGCAGCGGTCGACAGGGTGAGAAAAAAGCTTTCTTT. The encoded protein is CASSGRQGEKKAFF.

This clonotype was found many times. The CDR3, as DNA: TGCAGCGCCCAAGGTTCGGGTAACTACGAGCAGTACTTC. Translated: CSAQGSGNYEQYF. V is TRBV29-1 and J is TRBJ2-7, with unresolved D. Trimming removed 7 bases from V and 3 bases from J, with 16 bases in between. Per germline, CDR1 SQVTM and CDR2 ANQGSEA. CDR3 length: 13 residues.

This clonotype was seen repeatedly, ten times or more. V is TRBV5-1 and J is TRBJ2-3; D ambiguous. CDR1 is SGHRS and CDR2 is YFSETQ in the germline V gene. The V end lost 1 base, the J end lost 0 bases, and 6 bases lay between the germline ends. This CDR3 has 14 amino acids. The CDR3 here is CASSLTASTDTQYF. The CDR3 coding sequence is TGCGCCAGCAGCTTGACTGCTAGCACAGATACGCAGTATTTT. Full variable domain (remainder filled in from reference TRBV5-1 and TRBJ2-3): KAGVTQTPRYLIKTRGQQVTLSCSPISGHRSVSWYQQTPGQGLQFLFEYFSETQRNKGNFPGRFSGRQFSNSRSEMNVSTLELGDSALYLCASSLTASTDTQYFGPGTRLTVL.

The chain carries TRBV3-1 and TRBJ1-5; D might be TRBD1 (6 bases). V was shortened by 4 bases and J by 7 bases, with 14 bases between the two germline ends. Germline loops: CDR1 LGHDT, CDR2 YNNKEL (reference sequence). This CDR3 has 14 amino acids. CDR3 sequence: CASSPRGVGQPQHF. CDR3 DNA sequence: TGTGCCAGCAGCCCGAGGGGGGTAGGACAGCCCCAGCATTTT.

This clonotype appeared many times. The chain is built from TRBV29-1 and TRBJ2-1; TRBD2 aligns across 8 bases. CDR1 is SQVTM, CDR2 ANQGSEA, per germline. Trimming cost V 4 bases and J 12 bases; bases outside gene matches: 17. CDR3 length: 15 residues. CDR3 in DNA: TGCAGCGTTGTTCCAGCGGGGGATGAGACTTCGCTGCAGTTCTTC. Amino acids: CSVVPAGDETSLQFF.

The V gene is TRBV5-1, the J gene TRBJ1-1; TRBD1 might be the D (5 bases). Germline V gene data show CDR1 as SGHRS and CDR2 as YFSETQ. The CDR3 contains 14 residues. The ends were cut back, 1 base at V and 5 bases at J, with 12 bases in the middle. CDR3 DNA sequence: TGCGCCAGCAGCTTGAAGGGGTATGGGACTGAAGCTTTCTTT. Amino acids: CASSLKGYGTEAFF. Full variable domain (missing parts from reference TRBV5-1 and TRBJ1-1): KAGVTQTPRYLIKTRGQQVTLSCSPISGHRSVSWYQQTPGQGLQFLFEYFSETQRNKGNFPGRFSGRQFSNSRSEMNVSTLELGDSALYLCASSLKGYGTEAFFGQGTRLTVV.

This clonotype has a count of ten or more. The V call is TRBV29-1, the J call TRBJ2-5, with 12 bases aligning to TRBD2. Germline CDR1 is SQVTM and CDR2 is ANQGSEA. V was clipped by 4 bases and J by 5 bases; unmatched bases: 5. This CDR3 has 14 amino acids. The CDR3, as DNA: TGCAGCGTTGTGCTAGCGGGGGGGCCGGAGACCCAGTACTTC. Amino acid sequence: CSVVLAGGPETQYF.

This chain joins TRBV2 and TRBJ2-5; possibly TRBD2 for D (5 bases). This CDR3 comprises 12 residues. Germline values: CDR1 SNHLY, CDR2 FYNNEI. The germline V and J ends were trimmed by 6 bases and 9 bases, with 14 bases remaining between them. The CDR3 region is CASSRLSLAQYF. The CDR3 DNA reads as TGTGCCAGCAGCCGACTATCCCTGGCCCAGTACTTC.